One sample yielded the 21 T cell receptor beta chains listed below, sequenced in a study of OX40 agonist ivuxolimab in advanced cancers. The repertoire was sequenced with immunoSEQ multiplex PCR; TCRdb's copy has only in-frame clones and lacks some. The profile shows around 100,000 clones, less than 95% of them singletons. Sequenced here: CD4+ or CD8+ T cells sorted from blood, sampled in a trial of the OX40 agonist ivuxolimab. The source is an adult with an advanced solid tumor such as melanoma, head and neck, liver or kidney cancer.

V and J are TRBV28 and TRBJ1-5; D is possibly TRBD1 (5 bases). The germline gives CDR1 MDHEN, CDR2 SYDVKM. V was trimmed by 3 bases and J by 0 bases, leaving 12 bases between them. CDR3 length: 16 residues. The DNA for the CDR3 is TGTGCCAGCAGTTTCACAGGACTGTATAGCAATCAGCCCCAGCATTTT. Amino acids: CASSFTGLYSNQPQHF.

The J gene is TRBJ2-1, the V gene TRBV29-1; D gene ambiguous. The CDR3 covers 11 residues. V was cut by 7 bases and J by 4 bases, with 8 bases left in between. CDR1 SQVTM and CDR2 ANQGSEA come from the germline V gene. CDR3 protein: CSALIYNEQFF. The CDR3 nucleotides read TGCAGCGCCCTCATATACAATGAGCAGTTCTTC.

The rearrangement joins TRBV28 to TRBJ2-5, with D tentatively TRBD2 (6 bases). The V end was cut by 4 bases, the J end by 5 bases, with 8 bases between. This CDR3 is built from 12 residues. The germline V gene encodes CDR1 MDHEN and CDR2 SYDVKM. The CDR3: CASSWGDETQYF. As DNA, the CDR3 is TGTGCCAGCAGTTGGGGGGACGAGACCCAGTACTTC.

V usage is TRBV11-1 and J usage is TRBJ2-5, with TRBD2 identical over 9 bases. Germline assignment: CDR1 SGHAT and CDR2 FQDESV (reference sequence). This CDR3 has 16 amino acids. Trimming at V came to 5 bases and at J to 1 base, leaving 8 bases not matched to a gene. This CDR3 is CASSPGLASIQETQYF. The CDR3, as DNA: TGTGCCAGCAGCCCAGGACTAGCGAGTATCCAAGAGACCCAGTACTTC.

The chain recombines TRBV2 with TRBJ2-7, with TRBD2 identical over 8 bases. CDR1 SNHLY and CDR2 FYNNEI come from the germline V gene. V lost 6 bases and J lost 2; bases outside the gene matches: 6. This CDR3 has 14 residues. This CDR3 is CASRITSGPYEQYF. In DNA, the CDR3 is TGTGCCAGCAGGATCACTAGCGGTCCCTACGAGCAGTACTTC.

The gene calls are TRBV7-2 and TRBJ2-3; D remains unclear. The germline CDR1 and CDR2 sequences are SGHTA and FQGNSA. Trimming cost V 5 bases and J 8 bases, with 11 bases left between them. CDR3 length equals 12 residues. The CDR3 loop reads CASSPYSPTQYF. As DNA, the CDR3 is TGTGCCAGCAGCCCCTATTCCCCTACGCAGTATTTT.

The chain combines TRBV7-2 with TRBJ1-2; TRBD1 agrees at 9 bases. The CDR3 loop spans 13 amino acids. The germline gives CDR1 SGHTA, CDR2 FQGNSA. J gave up 8 bases and V 5 bases, and 6 bases lay outside the gene matches. For the CDR3, the DNA is TGTGCCAGCAGCGCCCACAGGGGGCTCGGCTACACCTTC. Amino acids: CASSAHRGLGYTF.

The chain is built from TRBV7-9 and TRBJ2-7; 9 bases align to TRBD2. CDR1 and CDR2 from the germline V gene are SEHNR and FQNEAQ (reference sequence). This CDR3 region has 14 residues. V shed 3 bases and J 2 bases; nucleotides not matched to a gene: 2. The CDR3 reads CASSLRGGTYEQYF. In DNA, the CDR3 is TGTGCCAGCAGCTTGCGGGGGGGTACCTACGAGCAGTACTTC.

The chain combines TRBV19 with TRBJ2-7; D call uncertain. Trimming stripped 2 bases from V and 3 bases from J, with 8 bases between. The CDR3 totals 13 residues. Germline assignment: CDR1 LNHDA and CDR2 SQIVND (reference sequence). CDR3 nucleotides: TGTGCCAGTAGTATAATCGGCGGCTACGAGCAGTACTTC. It encodes CASSIIGGYEQYF. Together with reference TRBV19 and TRBJ2-7, the CDR3 gives the full variable domain: DGGITQSPKYLFRKEGQNVTLSCEQNLNHDAMYWYRQDPGQGLRLIYYSQIVNDFQKGDIAEGYSVSREKKESFPLTVTSAQKNPTAFYLCASSIIGGYEQYFGPGTRLTVT.

The chain combines TRBV5-5 with TRBJ2-5, with 7 bases fitting TRBD2. Germline CDR1 is SGHKS and CDR2 is YYEKEE (reference sequence). The CDR3 consists of 12 residues. V lost 1 base and J lost 11; bases outside the gene matches: 5. CDR3 sequence reads: CASSLLRGEQYF. CDR3 bases: TGTGCCAGCAGCTTGCTTCGGGGGGAGCAGTACTTC.

This chain links TRBV10-3 with TRBJ2-3, with 9 bases fitting TRBD1. The junction had 8 bases not matched to a gene; V was cut back by 6 bases and J by 1 base. The germline CDR1 and CDR2 sequences are ENHRY and SYGVKD. The CDR3 is 16 residues long. The CDR3 DNA reads TGTGCCATCAGCACCGGGACAGGGTATCGCACAGATACGCAGTATTTT. It codes for CAISTGTGYRTDTQYF.

The V gene is TRBV6-6, the J gene TRBJ2-7; 8 positions agree with TRBD1. The junction had 1 base not matched to a gene; V was cut back by 0 bases and J by 3 bases. Germline lookup yields CDR1 MNHNY and CDR2 SVGAGI (reference sequence). CDR3 length equals 14 residues. The CDR3 protein is CASSYSGTGYEQYF. The CDR3 DNA follows: TGTGCCAGCAGTTACTCCGGGACAGGCTACGAGCAGTACTTC.

The J gene is TRBJ2-1, the V gene TRBV27; 13 bases align to TRBD2. The V gene's germline CDR1 is MNHEY and CDR2 SMNVEV (reference sequence). The CDR3 has 16 residues. The junction had 4 bases not matched to a gene; V was cut back by 4 bases and J by 4 bases. This chain's CDR3 is CASSSTTSGRYNEQFF. The DNA of the CDR3 is TGTGCCAGCAGTTCCACGACTAGCGGGAGGTACAATGAGCAGTTCTTC.

The rearrangement links TRBV7-2 to TRBJ1-6, with D hard to call. Germline assignment: CDR1 SGHTA and CDR2 FQGNSA. Trimming took off 1 base at V and 9 bases at J, with 10 bases between the two ends. The CDR3 sequence is 14 residues long. In DNA form, the CDR3 reads TGTGCCAGCAGCTTAGGGCGCATTGGTTCACCCCTCCACTTT. Amino acids: CASSLGRIGSPLHF.

The chain couples TRBV4-3 to TRBJ1-2, with D hard to call. CDR3 length: 14 residues. Germline V gene lookup returns CDR1 LGHNA and CDR2 YSLEER. V lost 0 bases and J 0 bases, leaving 5 bases between the germline ends. CDR3 sequence (DNA): TGCGCCAGCAGCCAAGATGCCTCTAACTATGGCTACACCTTC. It specifies CASSQDASNYGYTF.

This clone has only one observation. V usage is TRBV4-3 and J usage is TRBJ1-4; no reliable D call. The germline V and J ends were trimmed by 0 bases and 10 bases, with 15 bases remaining between them. In germline, CDR1 is LGHNA, CDR2 YSLEER. The CDR3 totals 15 residues. The CDR3 reads CASSQELAEWAKLFF. The CDR3 DNA reads TGCGCCAGCAGCCAAGAGTTGGCAGAGTGGGCAAAACTGTTTTTT.

The rearrangement links TRBV7-9 to TRBJ1-1; D is unclear. Trimming stripped 5 bases from V and 0 bases from J, with 7 bases between. Germline CDR1 SEHNR, CDR2 FQNEAQ (reference sequence). CDR3 length: 13 amino acids. The CDR3 region is CASSLQMNTEAFF. The DNA for the CDR3 is TGTGCCAGCAGCCTTCAGATGAACACTGAAGCTTTCTTT.

J is TRBJ2-5 and V is TRBV7-3; 7 nucleotides match TRBD1. With 3 bases clipped from V and 3 bases from J, the junction kept 1 base outside the gene matches. The germline V gene encodes CDR1 SGHTA and CDR2 FQGTGA. This CDR3 spans 13 amino acids. As DNA, the CDR3 is TGTGCCAGCAGCTTTGACAGGGAAGAGACCCAGTACTTC. Protein product: CASSFDREETQYF.

CDR3 in amino acids: CAWSQHSYNSPLHF. The CDR3 bases are TGTGCCTGGAGTCAACACAGCTATAATTCACCCCTCCACTTT. The chain is built from TRBV30 and TRBJ1-6; D unclear. V lost 2 bases to trimming and J lost 3 bases, with 8 bases between them. The CDR3 runs 14 residues. Looked up from germline, CDR1 is GTSNPN and CDR2 is SVGIG (reference sequence).

V gene TRBV4-2 combines with J gene TRBJ2-7; 10 nucleotides line up with TRBD2. V dropped 2 bases and J dropped 4; count of bases not matched to a gene: 11. Germline V gene lookup returns CDR1 LGHNA and CDR2 YNFKEQ. The CDR3 has 17 amino acids. The CDR3 protein is CASSQNAGTSVPYEQYF. In nucleotides, the CDR3 is TGTGCCAGCAGCCAAAATGCCGGGACTAGCGTACCGTACGAGCAGTACTTC.

This clone was detected ten times or more. The chain links TRBV18 to TRBJ1-5, with 7 nucleotides matching TRBD1. This CDR3 comprises 15 residues. J lost 1 base, V lost 2 bases, and 2 bases had no gene match. Germline V lookup: CDR1 KGHSH, CDR2 LQKENI. The CDR3 region is CASSPTGVSNQPQHF. CDR3 coding DNA: TGTGCCAGCTCACCAACAGGGGTCAGCAATCAGCCCCAGCATTTT.